This T cell receptor (beta chain) was sequenced for a study of T cell responses to AZD1222 COVID-19 vaccine. Assay used: immunoSEQ multiplex PCR; TCRdb lists only in-frame clones, some missing. The top ten clones hold 5% of a sample with some 110,000 clones, around 80% of them seen once. The germline CDR1 and CDR2 sequences are SNHLY and FYNNEI. With 3 bases removed from V and 3 bases from J, the gap between germline ends came to 8 bases. The CDR3 extends over 13 amino acids. The origin of this receptor is an adult in good health. The input for sequencing was peripheral blood, taken on day 0 of AZD1222 vaccination. V usage is TRBV2 and J usage is TRBJ1-2; D ambiguous. The CDR3 is CASSEWLYYGYTF. CDR3 coding DNA: TGTGCCAGCAGTGAGTGGTTATACTATGGCTACACCTTC.